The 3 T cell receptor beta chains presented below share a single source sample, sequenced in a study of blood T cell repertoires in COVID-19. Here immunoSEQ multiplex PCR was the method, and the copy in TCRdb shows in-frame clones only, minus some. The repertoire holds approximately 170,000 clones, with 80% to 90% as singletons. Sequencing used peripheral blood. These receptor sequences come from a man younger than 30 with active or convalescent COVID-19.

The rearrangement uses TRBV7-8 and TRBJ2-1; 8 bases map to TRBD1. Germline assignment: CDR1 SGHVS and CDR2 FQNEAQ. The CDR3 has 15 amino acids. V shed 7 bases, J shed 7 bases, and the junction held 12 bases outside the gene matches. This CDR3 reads CASTLAGGLTNEQFF. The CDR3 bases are TGTGCCAGCACCTTGGCAGGGGGCCTAACAAATGAGCAGTTCTTC.

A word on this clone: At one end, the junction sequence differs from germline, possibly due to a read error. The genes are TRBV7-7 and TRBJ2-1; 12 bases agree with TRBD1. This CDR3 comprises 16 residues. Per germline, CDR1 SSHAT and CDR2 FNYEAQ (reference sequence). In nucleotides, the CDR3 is TGTGCTAGCAGCTTAAAAGGGACAGGGGGCTCGGATGAGCAGTTCTTC. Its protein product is CASSLKGTGGSDEQFF.

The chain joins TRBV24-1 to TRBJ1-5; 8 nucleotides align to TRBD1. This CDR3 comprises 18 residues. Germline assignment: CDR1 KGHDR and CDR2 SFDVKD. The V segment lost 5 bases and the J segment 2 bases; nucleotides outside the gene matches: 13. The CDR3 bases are TGTGCCACCAGTGCAGGGGGCAGGGGGAATAGGGGCAATCAGCCCCAGCATTTT. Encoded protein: CATSAGGRGNRGNQPQHF.